This TCR beta chain was identified during a study of identical twins. Findings and caveats of the study: Among monozygotic twins, out-of-frame TCR alpha sharing exceeded what models predicted. Cord blood's abundant beta clonotypes had fewer insertions, unlike memory repertoires.

The V and J ends lost 3 bases and 7 bases respectively, with 16 bases between them. The CDR3 consists of 15 residues. This clonotype was seen ten or more times. What it binds is unknown. TCRdb reprocessed the 5' RACE reads via MiXCR and lists one record per CDR3 protein. The data show about 340,000 distinct CDR3 sequences, around 9% seen once. This chain links TRBV12-3 or TRBV12-4 with TRBJ2-1, with D perhaps matching TRBD1 (6 bases). The sequencing input was naive T cells sorted from blood. This TCR was recovered from a woman aged 50 to 60 in good health. The CDR3 is CASSFSGQTLNEQFF. The CDR3 nucleotides are TGTGCCAGCAGTTTCTCGGGACAAACCTTAAATGAGCAGTTCTTC.